The clone carrying this T cell receptor beta chain was picked up one time. Its antigen is not identified. This sample is drawn from a study of cytomegalovirus exposure and HLA in healthy donors. Those who donated were healthy bone marrow donors. Study conclusions and caveats: In a later analysis, across HLA loci, associated TCR counts were highest for DRB1, lowest for HLA-C. Later examination showed HLA-associated TCR beta chains had greater clonal expansion than equally common others.

This CDR3 comprises 15 residues. In germline, CDR1 is SGHVS, CDR2 FQNEAQ. Trimming removed 2 bases at V and 0 bases at J, with 11 bases between. Use of 60 Vbeta and 13 Jbeta primers characterized the PCR. Original data processing: Later work found 74 million or so unique TCR beta chains, with roughly 11 million shared. TCRdb keeps only in-frame clones here, not all; method: immunoSEQ multiplex PCR. V, J and clone size derive from that table, while D and trimming were established from the DNA sequence. Of 74,000 or so clones in the sample, around 75% were seen once. The chain links TRBV7-8 to TRBJ2-7; maybe TRBD1 (6 bases). Sequenced input: PBMCs. The clonotype was recovered from a woman aged 40 to 50 in good health and CMV-seronegative. The CDR3 DNA follows: TGTGCCAGCAGCTTACATCAGGGGCCCTCCTACGAGCAGTACTTC. Protein sequence: CASSLHQGPSYEQYF.